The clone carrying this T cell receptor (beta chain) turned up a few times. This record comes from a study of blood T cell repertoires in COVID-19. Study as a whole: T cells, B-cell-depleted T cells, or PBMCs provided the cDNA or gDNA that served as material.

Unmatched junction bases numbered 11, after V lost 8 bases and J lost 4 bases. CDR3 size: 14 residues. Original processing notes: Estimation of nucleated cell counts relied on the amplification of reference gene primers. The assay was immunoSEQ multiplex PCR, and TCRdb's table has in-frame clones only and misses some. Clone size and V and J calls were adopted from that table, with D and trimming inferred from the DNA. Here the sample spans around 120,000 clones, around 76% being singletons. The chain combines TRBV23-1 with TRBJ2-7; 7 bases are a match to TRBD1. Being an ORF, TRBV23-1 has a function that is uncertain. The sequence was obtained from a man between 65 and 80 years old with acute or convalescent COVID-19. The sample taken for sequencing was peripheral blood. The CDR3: CASSTLDRRYEQYF. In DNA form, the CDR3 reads TGCGCCAGCTCCACCCTGGACAGGAGGTACGAGCAGTACTTC.